This T cell receptor beta chain was documented in a study of T-cell memory formation after mild COVID-19. This clonotype has ten or more counts. Its antigen is unknown. Trimming took off 11 bases at V and 0 bases at J, with 13 bases between the two ends. The CDR3 loop spans 14 amino acids. CDR1 and CDR2 (germline): SGHTA, FQGNSA. Researchers used 5'RACE with constant-segment primers to make TCR alpha and TCR beta cDNA libraries that carry sample barcodes and UMIs. TCRdb called the 5' RACE reads again in MiXCR, with one record for every CDR3 protein. This table has 40,000 to 55,000 distinct CDR3 sequences, approximately 12% appearing once. Whole-study results and caveats: Second-wave clones that peaked on day 37 lacked confirmed SARS-CoV-2 specificity. Clones that got smaller from day 15 to 85 had even CD4/CD8, while clones growing later tipped toward CD4+.

The clonotype was recovered from a man younger than 35 who had mild COVID-19 (a few samples of this study predate the infection). Cell type and time point are not known. The sample taken for sequencing was PBMCs or a T cell subset sorted from them (not recorded which). V is TRBV7-2 and J is TRBJ2-2, with D uncertain. CDR3 nucleotides: TGTGCCGGCCAGGCCATGTCGAACACCGGGGAGCTGTTTTTT. Protein: CAGQAMSNTGELFF.